This TCR beta chain was sequenced in a study of T cell changes during pregnancy in multiple sclerosis. The CDR3 extends over 16 amino acids. Trimming at V came to 2 bases and at J to 5 bases, leaving 8 bases not matched to a gene. The V gene's germline CDR1 is SGHVS and CDR2 FQNEAQ. The table came from immunoSEQ multiplex PCR; TCRdb's copy has only in-frame clones and leaves some out. Found here are roughly 93,000 clones, 80% to 95% of them singletons; the top ten hold about 2%. The sequencing used peripheral blood, collected after pregnancy. The sequence was collected from a female donor with multiple sclerosis, enrolled in a pregnancy study. The rearrangement links TRBV7-8 to TRBJ2-1; TRBD2 aligns across 8 bases. CDR3 sequence reads: CASSLRLREGHNEQFF. The CDR3, as DNA: TGTGCCAGCAGCTTAAGGTTACGGGAGGGACACAATGAGCAGTTCTTC.